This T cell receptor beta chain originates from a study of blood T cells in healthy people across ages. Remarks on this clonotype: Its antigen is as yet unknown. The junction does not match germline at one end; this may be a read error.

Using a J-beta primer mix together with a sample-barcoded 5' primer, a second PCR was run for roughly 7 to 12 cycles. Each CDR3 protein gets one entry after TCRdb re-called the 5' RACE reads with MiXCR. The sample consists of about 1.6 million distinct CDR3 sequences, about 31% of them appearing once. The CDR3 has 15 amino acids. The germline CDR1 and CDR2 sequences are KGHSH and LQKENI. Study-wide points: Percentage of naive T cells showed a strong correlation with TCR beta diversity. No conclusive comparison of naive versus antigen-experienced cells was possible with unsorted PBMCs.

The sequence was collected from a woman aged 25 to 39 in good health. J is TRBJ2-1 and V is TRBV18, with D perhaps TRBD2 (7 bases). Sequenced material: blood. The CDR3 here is CASSPAGAHYDEQFF. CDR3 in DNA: TGTGCCAGCTCACCAGCGGGGGCGCACTACGATGAGCAGTTCTTC.